A single sample is the source of the 28 T cell receptor beta chains below, sequenced in a study of blood T cell repertoires in COVID-19. Data came from immunoSEQ multiplex PCR; TCRdb stores just in-frame clones and leaves some out. The table has over 35,000 clones, around 83% seen once. Sequencing was performed on peripheral blood. These receptors were taken from a man in his 60s with active or convalescent COVID-19.

This clone appeared a few times. This chain uses TRBV6-2 or TRBV6-3 with TRBJ2-7; D gene unclear. From germline, CDR1 is MNHEY and CDR2 SVGEGT. This CDR3 is built from 14 residues. V was trimmed by 2 bases and J by 5 bases, leaving 13 bases between them. Here the CDR3 reads CASSYLSASHEQYV. Written as DNA, the CDR3 is TGTGCCAGCAGTTACCTCTCAGCGTCCCACGAGCAGTACGTC.

V is TRBV9 and J is TRBJ2-5, with a possible D match to TRBD1 (5 bases). Trimming stripped 0 bases from V and 5 bases from J, with 8 bases between. CDR3 length: 13 amino acids. Per the germline V gene, CDR1 is SGDLS and CDR2 is YYNGEE. Here the CDR3 DNA reads TGTGCCAGCAGCGTAGAAGGGGTTGAGACCCAGTACTTC. Its translation is CASSVEGVETQYF.

The CDR3 spells CASSQPDRVIAASTDTQYF. CDR3 bases: TGTGCCAGCAGCCAGCCGGACAGGGTTATCGCCGCCAGCACAGATACGCAGTATTTT. The chain links TRBV16 to TRBJ2-3, with 8 bases fitting TRBD1. The CDR3 is made up of 19 amino acids. The J segment lost 0 bases and the V segment lost 3 bases, leaving 14 bases of the junction unmatched. CDR1 is KGHSY and CDR2 is FQNENV in the germline V gene.

This clone was recorded only once. J is TRBJ1-5 and V is TRBV5-3; perhaps TRBD1 as D (5 bases). TRBV5-3 is assigned to the ORF class and has an uncertain function. V lost 2 bases, J lost 0 bases, and 15 bases lay in between. This CDR3 is built from 17 residues. CDR3 sequence (DNA): TGTGCCAGAAGCTTCGGGGGGGACCATCATAGCAATCAGCCCCAGCATTTT. It specifies CARSFGGDHHSNQPQHF.

The V and J genes are TRBV6-2 or TRBV6-3 and TRBJ2-3, with 8 nucleotides matching TRBD2. Trimming removed 5 bases from V and 2 bases from J; junction bases left unmatched: 9. The CDR3 is made up of 16 amino acids. The germline V gene encodes CDR1 MNHEY and CDR2 SVGEGT. The CDR3: CASSPDGRAFTDTQYF. CDR3 sequence (DNA): TGTGCCAGCAGTCCCGACGGGAGGGCCTTCACAGATACGCAGTATTTT.

J is TRBJ1-3 and V is TRBV4-1; D is possibly TRBD1 (6 bases). The CDR3 covers 15 residues. V gave up 4 bases and J gave up 1 base, with 11 bases separating them. The germline V gene encodes CDR1 MGHRA and CDR2 YSYEKL. The CDR3, as DNA: TGCGCCAGCAGCCCACAGGGAAGGTCTGGAAACACCATATATTTT. Protein sequence: CASSPQGRSGNTIYF.

This rearrangement joins TRBV6-5 to TRBJ1-1; D might be TRBD1 (6 bases). V lost 4 bases and J 1 base, leaving 7 bases between the germline ends. CDR3 size: 13 residues. Germline V gene lookup returns CDR1 MNHEY and CDR2 SVGAGI. DNA of the CDR3: TGTGCCAGCAGTTTACAGGGGAACACTGAAGCTTTCTTT. Translating gives CASSLQGNTEAFF.

The chain links TRBV11-3 to TRBJ1-1; D call uncertain. The CDR3 is 14 amino acids. Trimming cost V 4 bases and J 6 bases, with 15 bases left between them. In germline, CDR1 is SGHNT, CDR2 YENEEA. The DNA for the CDR3 is TGTGCCAGCAGCTGGCGAGAGGGTTGGCCTGAAGCTTTCTTT. The encoded protein is CASSWREGWPEAFF.

The chain recombines TRBV2 with TRBJ1-2; maybe TRBD1 (6 bases). Germline values: CDR1 SNHLY, CDR2 FYNNEI. The CDR3 covers 13 residues. The V end lost 2 bases, the J end lost 4 bases, and 8 bases lay between the germline ends. CDR3 loop: CASSESGVYGYTF. CDR3 coding DNA: TGTGCCAGCAGTGAATCAGGGGTCTATGGCTACACCTTC.

The V gene is TRBV18, the J gene TRBJ2-7, with TRBD1 matching 8 bases. Germline values: CDR1 KGHSH, CDR2 LQKENI. CDR3 size: 15 residues. V shed 2 bases and J 3 bases; nucleotides not matched to a gene: 6. The CDR3 DNA reads TGTGCCAGCTCACCAGGGACAGGTCCAAACTACGAGCAGTACGTC. Encoded protein: CASSPGTGPNYEQYV.

The rearrangement links TRBV5-5 to TRBJ2-1, with TRBD1 as a possible D gene (5 bases). The CDR3 totals 17 residues. Trimming cost V 0 bases and J 2 bases, with 15 bases left between them. CDR1 is SGHKS, CDR2 YYEKEE, per germline (reference sequence). The CDR3 reads CASSLANWQGPYNEQFF. DNA for the CDR3: TGTGCCAGCAGCTTGGCCAACTGGCAGGGCCCCTACAATGAGCAGTTCTTC. The variable domain in full, with the rest retrieved from reference TRBV5-5 and TRBJ2-1, is DAGVTQSPTHLIKTRGQQVTLRCSPISGHKSVSWYQQVLGQGPQFIFQYYEKEERGRGNFPDRFSARQFPNYSSELNVNALLLGDSALYLCASSLANWQGPYNEQFFGPGTRLTVL.

As regards this clone: Other DNA sequences in this sample translate to the same CDR3. J is TRBJ2-7 and V is TRBV3-1 (or the pseudogene TRBV3-2), with D maybe TRBD1 (6 bases). The CDR3 is made up of 15 amino acids. The ends were cut back, 1 base at V and 7 bases at J, with 17 bases in the middle. Germline V gives CDR1 LGHDT, CDR2 YNNKEL (reference sequence). CDR3 residues: CASSQGGQALGEQYV. The CDR3 coding sequence is TGTGCCAGCAGCCAAGGGGGGCAGGCTCTGGGGGAGCAGTACGTC.

The rearrangement uses TRBV7-8 and TRBJ2-1; D not resolved. Trimming removed 1 base from V and 7 bases from J, with 14 bases in between. The CDR3 runs to 15 residues. Looked up from germline, CDR1 is SGHVS and CDR2 is FQNEAQ. CDR3 DNA sequence: TGTGCCAGCAGCTTAGTATTGAGAGCAAGTAATGAGCAGTTCTTC. Its protein is CASSLVLRASNEQFF.

This clone was seen only once. V is TRBV3-1 (or the pseudogene TRBV3-2) and J is TRBJ2-1; 11 bases align to TRBD2. Germline assignment: CDR1 LGHDT and CDR2 YNNKEL (reference sequence). The CDR3 is 19 amino acids. V was clipped by 0 bases and J by 5 bases; unmatched bases: 12. CDR3 sequence: CASSQEGPGLAGPHNEQFF. CDR3 coding DNA: TGTGCCAGCAGCCAAGAAGGCCCCGGACTAGCGGGTCCCCACAATGAGCAGTTCTTC.

The chain joins TRBV6-1 to TRBJ2-3; D gene ambiguous. Germline V gives CDR1 MNHNS, CDR2 SASEGT. This CDR3 spans 14 amino acids. The germline V and J ends were trimmed by 1 base and 5 bases, with 10 bases remaining between them. Written as DNA, the CDR3 is TGTGCCAGCAGTGAAGGGCTTAGCCTAGATACGCAGTATTTT. Residues: CASSEGLSLDTQYF.

This clone has just a few counts. V usage is TRBV9 and J usage is TRBJ2-7, with 8 bases fitting TRBD2. V shed 0 bases and J 0 bases; nucleotides not matched to a gene: 2. The CDR3 loop spans 15 amino acids. Germline loops: CDR1 SGDLS, CDR2 YYNGEE. The CDR3 reads CASSVELADSYEQYV. Written as DNA, the CDR3 is TGTGCCAGCAGCGTAGAACTAGCGGACTCCTACGAGCAGTACGTC.

V usage is TRBV5-5 and J usage is TRBJ1-2, with D maybe TRBD1 (5 bases). The CDR3 totals 13 residues. CDR1 and CDR2 (germline): SGHKS, YYEKEE (reference sequence). Trimming took off 0 bases at V and 4 bases at J, with 7 bases between the two ends. CDR3 region: CASSLAQGYGYTF. Written as DNA, the CDR3 is TGTGCCAGCAGCTTGGCCCAGGGCTATGGCTACACCTTC. The full variable domain, its missing parts supplied by reference TRBV5-5 and TRBJ1-2, is DAGVTQSPTHLIKTRGQQVTLRCSPISGHKSVSWYQQVLGQGPQFIFQYYEKEERGRGNFPDRFSARQFPNYSSELNVNALLLGDSALYLCASSLAQGYGYTFGSGTRLTVV.

For the CDR3, the DNA is TGCGCCAGCAGCCCAGAGGGCGGGGGGGCTAAAGAGACCCAGTACTTC. This sequence encodes CASSPEGGGAKETQYF. This chain connects TRBV4-1 to TRBJ2-5; TRBD2 matches at 9 bases. Germline CDR1 reads MGHRA; CDR2 reads YSYEKL. The CDR3 covers 16 residues. V shed 4 bases, J shed 3 bases, and the junction held 9 bases outside the gene matches.

The count of this clone is one. V gene TRBV10-2 combines with J gene TRBJ2-3, with 7 bases fitting TRBD1. Looked up from germline, CDR1 is WSHSY and CDR2 is SAAADI. The J segment lost 0 bases and the V segment lost 0 bases, leaving 3 bases of the junction unmatched. The CDR3 has 16 residues. CDR3 residues: CASSESGGQSTDTQYF. The CDR3 nucleotides are TGCGCCAGCAGTGAGTCAGGGGGACAGAGCACAGATACGCAGTATTTT.

Worth noting for this clone: The junction departs from the called germline gene at one end, perhaps through a read error. The CDR3 spells CASRIVGGGYTF. The CDR3 coding sequence is TGTGCCAGTAGGATAGTCGGTGGTGGCTACACCTTC. The rearrangement links TRBV19 to TRBJ1-2; no reliable D call. This CDR3 has 12 residues. Germline CDR1 and CDR2: LNHDA and SQIVND (reference sequence). Variable domain in full (rest from reference TRBV19 and TRBJ1-2): DGGITQSPKYLFRKEGQNVTLSCEQNLNHDAMYWYRQDPGQGLRLIYYSQIVNDFQKGDIAEGYSVSREKKESFPLTVTSAQKNPTAFYLCASRIVGGGYTFGSGTRLTVV.

This clone was seen a few times. CDR3 nucleotide sequence: TGTGCCAGTATCGATACATTAACCGGGGAGCTGTTTTTT. It yields the protein CASIDTLTGELFF. The J gene is TRBJ2-2, the V gene TRBV19; D call uncertain. The CDR3 runs 13 residues. With 7 bases removed from V and 5 bases from J, the gap between germline ends came to 11 bases. Germline CDR1 is LNHDA and CDR2 is SQIVND (reference sequence).

The chain is built from TRBV28 and TRBJ2-3, with 11 bases aligning to TRBD2. The V and J ends lost 2 bases and 2 bases, in that order; junction bases with no gene match: 6. CDR1 and CDR2 from the germline V gene are MDHEN and SYDVKM. The CDR3 has 17 amino acids. The chain's CDR3 is CASSLVKLAGDTDTQYF. CDR3 DNA sequence: TGTGCCAGCAGTTTAGTCAAACTAGCGGGGGACACAGATACGCAGTATTTT.

This rearrangement joins TRBV28 to TRBJ1-2, with D possibly being TRBD1 (6 bases). The germline gives CDR1 MDHEN, CDR2 SYDVKM. The CDR3 totals 15 residues. Trimming pared 4 bases from V and 2 bases from J, leaving 14 bases between. The chain's CDR3 is CASSSPPQGNYGYTF. The DNA for the CDR3 is TGTGCCAGCAGTTCCCCCCCACAGGGAAACTATGGCTACACCTTC.

The CDR3 protein is CASSLGLAGGSEQFF. The CDR3 region has the DNA TGTGCCAGCAGCTTAGGACTAGCGGGGGGAAGTGAGCAGTTCTTC. This chain connects TRBV13 to TRBJ2-1, with 12 bases matching TRBD2. V lost 0 bases to trimming and J lost 9 bases; unmatched junction nucleotides: 3. In germline, CDR1 is PRHDT, CDR2 FYEKMQ (reference sequence). CDR3 length: 15 residues.

The chain is built from TRBV29-1 and TRBJ1-2; the D gene is possibly TRBD1 (5 bases). Trimming cost V 5 bases and J 1 base, with 20 bases left between them. Germline-derived CDR1 and CDR2 are SQVTM and ANQGSEA. This CDR3 comprises 16 residues. The CDR3 DNA reads TGCAGCGTTCAGGGAACACTATCCCCTATTAACTATGGCTACACCTTC. Translating gives CSVQGTLSPINYGYTF. Together with reference TRBV29-1 and TRBJ1-2, the CDR3 gives the full variable domain: SAVISQKPSRDICQRGTSLTIQCQVDSQVTMMFWYRQQPGQSLTLIATANQGSEATYESGFVIDKFPISRPNLTFSTLTVSNMSPEDSSIYLCSVQGTLSPINYGYTFGSGTRLTVV.

This chain joins TRBV10-3 and TRBJ1-3; D is unresolved. This CDR3 is built from 14 residues. CDR1 is ENHRY and CDR2 is SYGVKD in the germline V gene. V was clipped by 7 bases and J by 3 bases, with 13 bases between them. CDR3 coding DNA: TGTGCCATCAACGGGGAAGCGGATGGAAACACCATATATTTT. Its protein is CAINGEADGNTIYF.

This chain links TRBV5-1 with TRBJ2-5, with a tentative D call TRBD2 (5 bases). V was pared by 1 base and J by 5 bases, with 9 bases between. CDR3 length: 13 residues. The germline V gene encodes CDR1 SGHRS and CDR2 YFSETQ. The DNA of the CDR3 is TGCGCCAGCAGCTTGTGGGGAGTGGAGACCCAGTACTTC. Protein sequence: CASSLWGVETQYF.

This sequence joins TRBV28 and TRBJ1-5; 7 bases match TRBD1. The CDR3 totals 16 residues. CDR1 is MDHEN and CDR2 is SYDVKM in the germline V gene. With 5 bases clipped from V and 0 bases from J, the junction kept 7 bases outside the gene matches. The CDR3 bases are TGTGCCAGCAGTCCGACAGGGACCTTTAGCAATCAGCCCCAGCATTTT. Translating it yields CASSPTGTFSNQPQHF.